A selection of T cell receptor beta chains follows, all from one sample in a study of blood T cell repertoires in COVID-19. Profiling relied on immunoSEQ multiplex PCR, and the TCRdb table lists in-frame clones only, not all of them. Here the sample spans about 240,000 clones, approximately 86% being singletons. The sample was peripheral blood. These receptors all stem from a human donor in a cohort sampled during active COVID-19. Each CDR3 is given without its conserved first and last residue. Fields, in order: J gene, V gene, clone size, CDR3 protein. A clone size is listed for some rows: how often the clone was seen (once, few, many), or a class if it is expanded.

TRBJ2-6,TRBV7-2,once,ASSSWSSGANVLT
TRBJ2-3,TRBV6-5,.,ASSRDRVTDTQY
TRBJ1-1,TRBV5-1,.,ASSRTGRDTEAF
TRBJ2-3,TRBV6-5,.,ASHLAGSTDTQY
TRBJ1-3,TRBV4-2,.,ASSQAYRGGTTIY
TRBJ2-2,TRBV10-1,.,ASSESSPGELF
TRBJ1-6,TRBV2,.,ASILLRQGGYNSPLH
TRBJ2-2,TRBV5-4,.,ASSLQGTGELF
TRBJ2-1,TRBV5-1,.,ASSWTGLAGGRSYNEQF
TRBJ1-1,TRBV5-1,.,ASKTGRRTEAF
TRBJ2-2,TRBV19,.,ASSTGQGETGELF
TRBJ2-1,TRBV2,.,ASSSDRGTYNEQF
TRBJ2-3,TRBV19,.,ASGIQVGEDTQY
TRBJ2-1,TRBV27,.,ASSHLLGQGKNEQF
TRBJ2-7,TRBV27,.,ASSLQLAGTYEQY
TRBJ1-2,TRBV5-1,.,ASSATRDRGRGYT
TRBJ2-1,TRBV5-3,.,ARSYPTGEASYNEQF
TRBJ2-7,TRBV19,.,ASMGQGAGEQY
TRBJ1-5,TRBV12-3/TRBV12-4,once,ASSPQGLGPQH
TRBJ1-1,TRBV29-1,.,SVQRGRDTEAF
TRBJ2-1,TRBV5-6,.,ASRLVQGIDEQF
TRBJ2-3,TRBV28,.,ASSGLRRGGHTDTQY
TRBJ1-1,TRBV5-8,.,ASSLDLFAAF
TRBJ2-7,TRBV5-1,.,ASSLASSGGNYEQY
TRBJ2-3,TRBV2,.,ASSESGGPDTQY
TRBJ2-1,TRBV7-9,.,ASSLGSGRYNEQF
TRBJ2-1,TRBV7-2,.,ASSLAAGLNEQF
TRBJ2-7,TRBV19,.,ASSDDGTSGSYEQY
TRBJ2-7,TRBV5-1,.,ASSLEATYEQY
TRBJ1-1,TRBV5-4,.,ASSRPGARNTEAF
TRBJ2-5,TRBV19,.,ASSRGLRQETQY
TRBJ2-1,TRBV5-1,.,ASSLEGHGIGNEQF
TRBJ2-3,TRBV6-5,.,ASSYASSGRPF
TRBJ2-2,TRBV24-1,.,ATSDTPGQGANTGELF
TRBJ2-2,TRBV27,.,ASSRLQSGVMNTGELF
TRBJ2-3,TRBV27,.,ASSLYNGNTDTQY
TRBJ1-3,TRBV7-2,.,ASSLTGNSGNTIY
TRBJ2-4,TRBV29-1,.,SVVLARGGPKNIQY
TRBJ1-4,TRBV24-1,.,ATGQNEKLF
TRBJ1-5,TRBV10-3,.,AISESTGGEQPQH
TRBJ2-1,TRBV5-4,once,ASSGGSSYNEQF
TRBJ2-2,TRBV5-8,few,ASSAGSHTGELF
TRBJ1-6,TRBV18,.,ASSLGTDLYNSPLH
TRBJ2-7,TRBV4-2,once,ASSQAKPESYEQY
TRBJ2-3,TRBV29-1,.,SVWGTSGYSTDTQY
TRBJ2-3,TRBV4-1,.,ASSQGPAESTDTQY
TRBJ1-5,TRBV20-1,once,SASRGTGGDRSNQPQH
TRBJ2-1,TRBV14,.,ASSMGAGQGVLADKRSSYNEQF
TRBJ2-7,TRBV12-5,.,ASGPHQPDSFVLIN
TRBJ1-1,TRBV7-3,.,ASSSSVNTEAF
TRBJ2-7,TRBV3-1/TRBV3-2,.,ASSQTRPGQGRGYEQY
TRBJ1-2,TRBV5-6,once,ASSLWRGRRLNYGYT
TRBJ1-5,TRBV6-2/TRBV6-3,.,ASSYGRAGNQPQH
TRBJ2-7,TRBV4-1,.,ASSLYQTSPVGYEQY
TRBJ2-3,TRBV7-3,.,ASSLNAVNTQY